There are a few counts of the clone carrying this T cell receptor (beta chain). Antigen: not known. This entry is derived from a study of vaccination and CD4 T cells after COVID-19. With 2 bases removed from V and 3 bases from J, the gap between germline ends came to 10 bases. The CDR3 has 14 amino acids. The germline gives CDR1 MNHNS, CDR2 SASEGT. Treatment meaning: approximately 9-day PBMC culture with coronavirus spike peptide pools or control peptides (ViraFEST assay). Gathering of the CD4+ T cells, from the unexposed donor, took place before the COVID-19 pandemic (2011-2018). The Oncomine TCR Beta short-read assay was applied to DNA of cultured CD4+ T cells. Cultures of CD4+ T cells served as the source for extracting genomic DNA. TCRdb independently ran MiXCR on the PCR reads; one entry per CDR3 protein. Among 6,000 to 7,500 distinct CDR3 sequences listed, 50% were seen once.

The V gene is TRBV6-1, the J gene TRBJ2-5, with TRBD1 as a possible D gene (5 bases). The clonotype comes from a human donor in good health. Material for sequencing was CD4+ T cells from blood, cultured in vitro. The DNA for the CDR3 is TGTGCCAGCAGTGAAATGACAGCAAAAGAGACCCAGTACTTC. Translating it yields CASSEMTAKETQYF.